The 5 T cell receptor beta chains given below trace back to one sample, sequenced in a study of T cell responses to AZD1222 COVID-19 vaccine. Repertoires were generated with immunoSEQ multiplex PCR, while TCRdb's copy carries only in-frame clones and drops some. The data hold 30,000 to 35,000 clones, with approximately 90% observed a single time. Sequences were derived from peripheral blood, sampled 28 days after the second AZD1222 dose. Receptor source: an adult who received the AZD1222 COVID-19 vaccine.

The chain is built from TRBV6-6 and TRBJ2-5, with D perhaps TRBD1 (5 bases). V lost 5 bases and J lost 5, with 9 bases in between. CDR1 and CDR2 from the germline V gene are MNHNY and SVGAGI (reference sequence). The CDR3 runs to 12 residues. CDR3 loop: CASSPGLETQYF. The CDR3 nucleotides are TGTGCCAGCAGTCCAGGGCTGGAGACCCAGTACTTC.

The chain joins TRBV19 to TRBJ1-5; D is ambiguous. V shed 6 bases and J shed 1 base, with 16 bases lying between them. The germline gives CDR1 LNHDA, CDR2 SQIVND (reference sequence). This CDR3 has 16 amino acids. This chain's CDR3 is CASRVVPGESNQPQHF. The CDR3 bases are TGTGCCAGTAGAGTCGTCCCTGGCGAGAGCAATCAGCCCCAGCATTTT.

This chain joins TRBV14 and TRBJ2-7; the D call may be TRBD1 or TRBD2 (7 bases each). CDR1 is SGHDN, CDR2 FVKESK, per germline. This CDR3 spans 15 amino acids. Trimming removed 4 bases at V and 6 bases at J, with 19 bases between. The CDR3 region is CASSLLQGGSGEQYF. CDR3 DNA: TGTGCCAGCAGCCTGCTTCAGGGGGGGTCGGGCGAGCAGTACTTC.

This chain uses TRBV5-1 with TRBJ1-5; D unresolved. CDR3 length: 15 amino acids. Trimming removed 1 base at V and 0 bases at J, with 8 bases between. Germline CDR1 reads SGHRS; CDR2 reads YFSETQ. The CDR3: CASSLFGDSNQPQHF. The CDR3 nucleotides read TGCGCCAGCAGCTTGTTCGGGGATAGCAATCAGCCCCAGCATTTT.

This chain uses TRBV28 with TRBJ1-5, with D hard to call. Germline V CDR1 and CDR2: MDHEN, SYDVKM. CDR3 size: 13 residues. V lost 2 bases to trimming and J lost 9 bases, with 11 bases between them. The CDR3 region is CASSLSYFRPQHF. CDR3 nucleotide sequence: TGTGCCAGCAGTTTAAGCTATTTCAGGCCCCAGCATTTT.